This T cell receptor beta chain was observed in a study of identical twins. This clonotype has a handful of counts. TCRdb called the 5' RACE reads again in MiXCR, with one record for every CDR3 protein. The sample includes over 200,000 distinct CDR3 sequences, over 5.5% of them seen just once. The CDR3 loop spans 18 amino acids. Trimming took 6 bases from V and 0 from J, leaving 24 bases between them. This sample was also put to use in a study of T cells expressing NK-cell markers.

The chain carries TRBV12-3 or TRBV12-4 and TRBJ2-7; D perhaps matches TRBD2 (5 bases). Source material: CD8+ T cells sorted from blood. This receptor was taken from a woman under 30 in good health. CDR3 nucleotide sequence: TGTGCCAGCAGCCTCCGCGGGTCGAGCGGTTCCAGCTCCTACGAGCAGTACTTC. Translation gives CASSLRGSSGSSSYEQYF.